This T cell receptor (beta chain) was sequenced during a study of patients and donors after allogeneic stem cell transplantation. The V end was cut by 7 bases, the J end by 5 bases, with 14 bases between. The CDR3 sequence is 13 residues long. A single record per CDR3 protein comes from TCRdb applying MiXCR to the RT-PCR reads. The sample yields approximately 150,000 distinct CDR3 sequences, 30% to 45% seen once. The TCR comes from a human donor who was either an allogeneic HSCT recipient or a stem cell or donor lymphocyte infusion donor (not recorded which). It is not recorded whose cells these are; they may come from a transplant donor. V gene TRBV12-3 or TRBV12-4 combines with J gene TRBJ1-2; TRBD1 is a possible D gene (5 bases). Sequences were obtained from blood, either unsorted or a sorted T cell fraction (not recorded which). The CDR3 here is CASTLGGPYGYTF. CDR3 nucleotide sequence: TGTGCCAGCACCTTGGGGGGACCATATGGCTACACCTTC.